Reported below is one T cell receptor (beta chain). The data stem from a study of blood T cell repertoires in COVID-19. Study in general: Acute-phase and convalescent COVID-19 samples originated in the United States, Italy and Spain. Nucleic acid was either cDNA or gDNA, and it came from T cells, B-cell-depleted T cells, or PBMCs.

This CDR3 spans 16 amino acids. Trimming removed 4 bases from V and 6 bases from J, with 16 bases in between. Looked up from germline, CDR1 is MNHEY and CDR2 is SVGAGI. Methods used by the authors: From reference gene primer amplification, estimates of nucleated cell counts were derived. The protocol was immunoSEQ multiplex PCR, while the TCRdb copy is restricted to in-frame clones and leaves out a portion. That table furnishes V, J and clone size, whereas the DNA furnished D and trimming. There are about 94,000 clones in the sample; about 80% occur only once, and roughly a fifth lies in the top ten.

The sequencing input was peripheral blood. This TCR was sampled from a woman of 80 years or more with acute or convalescent COVID-19. V gene TRBV6-5 combines with J gene TRBJ1-6, with a tentative D call TRBD1 (6 bases). Here the CDR3 reads CASSFSRDKVNSPLHF. For the CDR3, the DNA is TGTGCCAGCAGTTTCTCTCGGGACAAGGTTAATTCACCCCTCCACTTT.